The rows below give T cell receptor beta chains drawn from one sample of a study of regulatory T cells in long-lasting Graves disease. TCRdb recomputed calls from the multiplex PCR reads with MiXCR, one row per CDR3 protein. The sample shows a few hundred thousand distinct CDR3 sequences, 23% of them seen only once. This specimen consisted of peripheral blood mononuclear cells (PBMCs), obtained when the disease was refractory, from a patient treated with antithyroid drugs. The receptors here all came from a female donor with Graves disease. Both conserved end residues are part of each CDR3. D genes are given only for firm matches. A row's size may be missing; if present it is once, few, many or a size class.

j_gene: TRBJ2-2; d_gene: .; v_gene: TRBV7-8; abundance: .; CDR3nt: TGTGCCAGCAGCTTGAGAGGACTATCGAGAGCCGGGGAGCTGTTTTTT; CDR3aa: CASSLRGLSRAGELFF
j_gene: TRBJ2-7; d_gene: TRBD2; v_gene: TRBV2; abundance: few; CDR3nt: TGTGCCAGCAGTGAAGTAAATGTGGGGAGGGGCGAGCAGTACTTC; CDR3aa: CASSEVNVGRGEQYF
j_gene: TRBJ2-3; d_gene: TRBD2; v_gene: TRBV20-1; abundance: many; CDR3nt: TGCAGTGCTAGACCAACGTTGGGGGGACTAGCGGGAGGGCCAGATACGCAGTATTTT; CDR3aa: CSARPTLGGLAGGPDTQYF
j_gene: TRBJ2-4; d_gene: .; v_gene: TRBV18; abundance: few; CDR3nt: TGTGCCAGCTCACCACCGACAGGAGGGTTGGGCAAAAACATTCAGTACTTC; CDR3aa: CASSPPTGGLGKNIQYF
j_gene: TRBJ1-5; d_gene: .; v_gene: TRBV3-1; abundance: .; CDR3nt: TGTGCCAGCAGCCAAGATTGGGGGGCGGGTCAGCCCCAGCATTTT; CDR3aa: CASSQDWGAGQPQHF
j_gene: TRBJ2-6; d_gene: .; v_gene: TRBV19; abundance: once; CDR3nt: TGTGCCAGTAGTATCCTGGTGGGAACTGGGGCCAACGTCCTGACTTTC; CDR3aa: CASSILVGTGANVLTF
j_gene: TRBJ1-2; d_gene: TRBD1; v_gene: TRBV12-3/TRBV12-4; abundance: many; CDR3nt: TGTGCCAGCAGTCCCAACAGGGGGCTTCGGGGCTACACCTTC; CDR3aa: CASSPNRGLRGYTF
j_gene: TRBJ1-1; d_gene: TRBD1; v_gene: TRBV20-1; abundance: many; CDR3nt: TGCAGTGCTAGGGAACAGGGGGTCATTGAAGCTTTCTTT; CDR3aa: CSAREQGVIEAFF
j_gene: TRBJ1-1; d_gene: .; v_gene: TRBV20-1; abundance: .; CDR3nt: TGCAGTGCTTATGGTCTTGTCGTGGGGACTGAAGCTTTCTTT; CDR3aa: CSAYGLVVGTEAFF
j_gene: TRBJ1-4; d_gene: .; v_gene: TRBV20-1; abundance: many; CDR3nt: TGCAGTGCTAGTACAGTGGATGAAAAACTGTTTTTT; CDR3aa: CSASTVDEKLFF
j_gene: TRBJ2-5; d_gene: .; v_gene: TRBV7-2; abundance: .; CDR3nt: TGTGCCAGCAGCTTATACGGGGAGACCCAGTACTTC; CDR3aa: CASSLYGETQYF
j_gene: TRBJ2-1; d_gene: TRBD2; v_gene: TRBV2; abundance: many; CDR3nt: TGTGCCAGCAGTGAAGCGGGACTAGCGGGCGCACGCAATGAGCAGTTCTTC; CDR3aa: CASSEAGLAGARNEQFF
j_gene: TRBJ2-5; d_gene: TRBD1; v_gene: TRBV29-1; abundance: .; CDR3nt: TGCAGCGTCGAAGGGACAGCCGGTGAAACCCAGTACTTC; CDR3aa: CSVEGTAGETQYF
j_gene: TRBJ2-3; d_gene: TRBD1; v_gene: TRBV28; abundance: .; CDR3nt: TGTGCCAGCACCCAGGGACAGATTAGCACAGATACGCAGTATTTT; CDR3aa: CASTQGQISTDTQYF
j_gene: TRBJ1-6; d_gene: .; v_gene: TRBV14; abundance: few; CDR3nt: TGTGCCAGCAGCCAAGATGGGGGCAGGATTTCACCCCTCCACTTT; CDR3aa: CASSQDGGRISPLHF
j_gene: TRBJ2-7; d_gene: TRBD2; v_gene: TRBV7-9; abundance: few; CDR3nt: TGTGCCAGCAGTCTAGCGGGCCGTTTTTCCTACGAGCAGTACTTC; CDR3aa: CASSLAGRFSYEQYF
j_gene: TRBJ2-7; d_gene: .; v_gene: TRBV20-1; abundance: .; CDR3nt: TGCAGTGCTAGATCGCAGGAGGTCTACGAGCAGTACTTC; CDR3aa: CSARSQEVYEQYF
j_gene: TRBJ2-1; d_gene: TRBD2; v_gene: TRBV2; abundance: .; CDR3nt: TGTGCCAGCAGTGGTGCGGGAGTGGGCTACAATGAGCAGTTCTTC; CDR3aa: CASSGAGVGYNEQFF
j_gene: TRBJ1-5; d_gene: .; v_gene: TRBV7-9; abundance: few; CDR3nt: TGTGCCAGCAGCTTAGGTCGTTCGTCTGGGGCCAATCAGCCCCAGCATTTT; CDR3aa: CASSLGRSSGANQPQHF
j_gene: TRBJ1-2; d_gene: .; v_gene: TRBV29-1; abundance: .; CDR3nt: TGCAGCGTTGACCGAGTGACAGAAAAATCAAACTATGGCTACACCTTC; CDR3aa: CSVDRVTEKSNYGYTF
j_gene: TRBJ2-7; d_gene: TRBD2; v_gene: TRBV7-2; abundance: few; CDR3nt: TGTGCCAGCAGCTTAACCCCCCCCGGAGCGGGAGCCAACGAGCAGTACTTC; CDR3aa: CASSLTPPGAGANEQYF
j_gene: TRBJ2-7; d_gene: .; v_gene: TRBV20-1; abundance: .; CDR3nt: TGCAGTGCTAGAGATTCCCGACCAATTAGGACCTACGAGCAGTACTTC; CDR3aa: CSARDSRPIRTYEQYF
j_gene: TRBJ2-5; d_gene: .; v_gene: TRBV7-7; abundance: many; CDR3nt: TGTGCTAGCAGCTCCTCGACAGACCAAGAGACCCAGTACTTC; CDR3aa: CASSSSTDQETQYF
j_gene: TRBJ2-4; d_gene: TRBD2; v_gene: TRBV11-1; abundance: many; CDR3nt: TGTGCCAGCAGCTTAGGGCTAGCGGAAAGCCTAGCCAAAAACATTCAGTACTTC; CDR3aa: CASSLGLAESLAKNIQYF
j_gene: TRBJ1-1; d_gene: .; v_gene: TRBV6-5; abundance: many; CDR3nt: TGTGCCAGCAGTTACCCCCCGGGGATGGCTCATGCTTTCTTT; CDR3aa: CASSYPPGMAHAFF
j_gene: TRBJ1-1; d_gene: .; v_gene: TRBV20-1; abundance: many; CDR3nt: TGCAGTGCTAGAGATCGAAGAGCGAACACTGAAGCTTTCTTT; CDR3aa: CSARDRRANTEAFF
j_gene: TRBJ2-7; d_gene: TRBD2; v_gene: TRBV7-9; abundance: once; CDR3nt: TGTGCCAGCAGCTTAGCGCTCTCTGGGCTAGCGGGAGTCGAGCAGTACTTC; CDR3aa: CASSLALSGLAGVEQYF
j_gene: TRBJ2-7; d_gene: TRBD1; v_gene: TRBV5-1; abundance: many; CDR3nt: TGCGCCAGCAGCTTGAGGCAGACAGGGGGCGACGAGCAGTACTTC; CDR3aa: CASSLRQTGGDEQYF
j_gene: TRBJ1-5; d_gene: .; v_gene: TRBV27; abundance: few; CDR3nt: TGTGCCAGCAGTTTTTTCGGTCAGCCCCAGCATTTT; CDR3aa: CASSFFGQPQHF
j_gene: TRBJ2-7; d_gene: .; v_gene: TRBV4-3; abundance: .; CDR3nt: TGCGCCAGCAGCCAAGCGCTGGCGGGCTACGAGCAGTACTTC; CDR3aa: CASSQALAGYEQYF
j_gene: TRBJ2-7; d_gene: .; v_gene: TRBV15; abundance: .; CDR3nt: TGTGCCACCATCCCGGGACGGTCTGCTGAGCAGTACTTC; CDR3aa: CATIPGRSAEQYF
j_gene: TRBJ2-2; d_gene: TRBD2; v_gene: TRBV6-1; abundance: few; CDR3nt: TGTGCCAGCAGACAACCTAGCGGGTCCGGGGAGCTGTTTTTT; CDR3aa: CASRQPSGSGELFF
j_gene: TRBJ2-2; d_gene: .; v_gene: TRBV15; abundance: few; CDR3nt: TGTGCCACCAGCAGAGATGACAAGGGGCTGCACACCGGGGAGCTGTTTTTT; CDR3aa: CATSRDDKGLHTGELFF
j_gene: TRBJ1-1; d_gene: .; v_gene: TRBV28; abundance: many; CDR3nt: TGTGCCAGCACCAAGACCGGGTCCTTGACTGAAGCTTTCTTT; CDR3aa: CASTKTGSLTEAFF
j_gene: TRBJ1-2; d_gene: TRBD1; v_gene: TRBV27; abundance: .; CDR3nt: TGTGCCAGCAGTCCCCTACCGCCAGGGACAGGGGGCTTCGGTGACTATGGCTACACCTTC; CDR3aa: CASSPLPPGTGGFGDYGYTF
j_gene: TRBJ2-5; d_gene: TRBD2; v_gene: TRBV28; abundance: many; CDR3nt: TGTGCCAGCAGTTCGCCCGGGACTAGTTACCAAGAGACCCAGTACTTC; CDR3aa: CASSSPGTSYQETQYF
j_gene: TRBJ1-5; d_gene: .; v_gene: TRBV28; abundance: few; CDR3nt: TGTGCCAGCAGCCCCTGGGGGTCGCCGCAGCCCCAGCATTTT; CDR3aa: CASSPWGSPQPQHF
j_gene: TRBJ2-5; d_gene: .; v_gene: TRBV10-3; abundance: few; CDR3nt: TGTGCCATCACCGAGAGCGGAGGGAACCAAGAGACCCAGTACTTC; CDR3aa: CAITESGGNQETQYF
j_gene: TRBJ1-3; d_gene: .; v_gene: TRBV28; abundance: many; CDR3nt: TGTGCCAGCAGTTTGGGAGGGCTCGGAAACACCATATATTTT; CDR3aa: CASSLGGLGNTIYF
j_gene: TRBJ2-7; d_gene: .; v_gene: TRBV7-9; abundance: .; CDR3nt: TGTGCCAGCAGCAGCCCAGGAAGCGAGCAGTACTTC; CDR3aa: CASSSPGSEQYF
j_gene: TRBJ2-2; d_gene: .; v_gene: TRBV12-3/TRBV12-4; abundance: .; CDR3nt: TGTGCCAGCAGTCTCTACACGGACACCGGGGAGCTGTTTTTT; CDR3aa: CASSLYTDTGELFF
j_gene: TRBJ2-5; d_gene: .; v_gene: TRBV28; abundance: many; CDR3nt: TGTGCCAGCAGTTTAGGAGGGGCACTCCAAGAGACCCAGTACTTC; CDR3aa: CASSLGGALQETQYF
j_gene: TRBJ1-6; d_gene: TRBD1; v_gene: TRBV6-1; abundance: few; CDR3nt: TGTGCCAGCAGTCGGCAGGGGGCAGGCAATTCACCCCTCCACTTT; CDR3aa: CASSRQGAGNSPLHF
j_gene: TRBJ2-7; d_gene: .; v_gene: TRBV6-5; abundance: .; CDR3nt: TGTGCCAGCAGTTACTCGGCCGTCGGAGTCTACGAGCAGTACTTC; CDR3aa: CASSYSAVGVYEQYF
j_gene: TRBJ2-5; d_gene: .; v_gene: TRBV3-1; abundance: .; CDR3nt: TGTGCCAGCAGCCAACCCAGGAACCAAGAGACCCAGCACTTC; CDR3aa: CASSQPRNQETQHF